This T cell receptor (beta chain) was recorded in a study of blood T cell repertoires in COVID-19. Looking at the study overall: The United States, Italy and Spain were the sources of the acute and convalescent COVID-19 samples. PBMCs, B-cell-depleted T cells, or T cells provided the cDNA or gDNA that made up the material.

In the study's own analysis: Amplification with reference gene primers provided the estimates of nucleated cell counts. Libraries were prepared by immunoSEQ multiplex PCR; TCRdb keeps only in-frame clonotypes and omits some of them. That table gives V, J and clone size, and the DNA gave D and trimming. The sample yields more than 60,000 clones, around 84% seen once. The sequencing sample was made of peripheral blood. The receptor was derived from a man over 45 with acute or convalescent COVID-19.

The CDR3 sequence is CASSYLLNEQFF. The CDR3 coding sequence is TGTGCCAGCAGTTACCTGTTGAATGAGCAGTTCTTC. The chain combines TRBV6-2 or TRBV6-3 with TRBJ2-1; D uncertain. Germline CDR1 MNHEY, CDR2 SVGEGT. The CDR3 consists of 12 residues. Trimming took off 2 bases at V and 7 bases at J, with 6 bases between the two ends.